What follows are 7 T cell receptor beta chains derived from one specimen sequenced in a study of post-analysis software for immune sequencing data. The study, taken as a whole, reports: Relative to controls, patients had five TRBV segments at higher frequency, with TRBV5-6, TRBV5-1 and TRBV20-1 among these.

Unique molecular identifiers tagged the TCR beta cDNA libraries. One entry per CDR3 protein, called by TCRdb with MiXCR from the PCR reads. The data hold 700,000 to 800,000 distinct CDR3 sequences, with about 27% observed a single time. The antigens these receptors bind are not known. Sequencing was performed on blood. These receptors all come from a girl aged 10 to 17 with multiple sclerosis.

The chain employs TRBV20-1 and TRBJ1-2; 9 bases line up with TRBD1. This CDR3 has 13 amino acids. CDR1 is DFQATT and CDR2 is SNEGSKA in the germline V gene (reference sequence). With V trimmed by 6 bases and J by 5 bases, 7 bases remained unmatched. The CDR3 DNA is TGCAGTGCCTTCCTGACAGGGGGATATGGCTACACCTTC. This sequence encodes CSAFLTGGYGYTF.

V gene TRBV15 combines with J gene TRBJ2-7; D not certain. V lost 0 bases, J lost 0 bases, and 9 bases lay in between. Germline CDR1 LNHNV, CDR2 YYDKDF (reference sequence). This CDR3 comprises 15 residues. DNA of the CDR3: TGTGCCACCAGCAGAGAACAGCAGATCTCCTACGAGCAGTACTTC. Its translation: CATSREQQISYEQYF.

Many counts were recorded for this clonotype. The chain is built from TRBV9 and TRBJ2-5, with D possibly matching TRBD2 (6 bases). Germline CDR1 reads SGDLS; CDR2 reads YYNGEE. The V and J ends lost 2 bases and 1 base respectively, with 12 bases between them. CDR3 size: 15 residues. The CDR3 is CASSVGDFTQETQYF. The DNA of the CDR3 is TGTGCCAGCAGCGTGGGGGACTTTACCCAAGAGACCCAGTACTTC.

This clonotype was observed a handful of times. V usage is TRBV5-1 and J usage is TRBJ1-4; 9 nucleotides line up with TRBD1. The CDR3 sequence is 15 residues long. Per germline, CDR1 SGHRS and CDR2 YFSETQ. Trimming at V came to 0 bases and at J to 7 bases, leaving 4 bases not matched to a gene. The CDR3 is CASSLAQDRGEKLFF. The DNA for the CDR3 is TGCGCCAGCAGCTTGGCCCAGGACAGGGGTGAAAAACTGTTTTTT.

V gene TRBV7-9 combines with J gene TRBJ1-1; D is undetermined. V was shortened by 1 base and J by 3 bases, with 9 bases between the two germline ends. The germline V gene has CDR1 SEHNR and CDR2 FQNEAQ (reference sequence). This CDR3 contains 14 residues. The CDR3 DNA is TGTGCCAGCAGCTTAGTCCGGGTCCACACTGAAGCTTTCTTT. It specifies CASSLVRVHTEAFF.

V gene TRBV12-3 or TRBV12-4 combines with J gene TRBJ1-4; no reliable D call. The CDR3 runs to 14 residues. V lost 4 bases, J lost 7 bases, and 13 bases lay in between. The CDR3 region is CASSSPQAGEKLFF. DNA for the CDR3: TGTGCCAGCAGTTCTCCGCAGGCGGGTGAAAAACTGTTTTTT.

The chain links TRBV20-1 to TRBJ2-7; possible D gene TRBD2, 5 bases. Germline V lookup: CDR1 DFQATT, CDR2 SNEGSKA (reference sequence). The V end lost 0 bases, the J end lost 1 base, and 10 bases lay between the germline ends. The CDR3 consists of 14 residues. The CDR3 here is CSAREQRVSYEQYF. As DNA, the CDR3 is TGCAGTGCTAGAGAACAGAGGGTTTCCTACGAGCAGTACTTC.